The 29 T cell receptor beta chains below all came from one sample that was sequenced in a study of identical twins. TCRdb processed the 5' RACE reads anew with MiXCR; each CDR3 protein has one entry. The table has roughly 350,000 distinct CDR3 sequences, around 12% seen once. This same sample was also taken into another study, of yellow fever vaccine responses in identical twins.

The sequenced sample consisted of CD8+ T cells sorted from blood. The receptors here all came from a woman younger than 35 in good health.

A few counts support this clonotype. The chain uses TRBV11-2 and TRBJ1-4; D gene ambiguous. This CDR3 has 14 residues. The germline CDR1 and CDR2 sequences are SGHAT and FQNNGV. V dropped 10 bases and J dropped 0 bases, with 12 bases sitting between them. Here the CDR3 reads CANRRVPTNEKLFF. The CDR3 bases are TGTGCCAACCGGAGGGTTCCAACTAATGAAAAACTGTTTTTT.

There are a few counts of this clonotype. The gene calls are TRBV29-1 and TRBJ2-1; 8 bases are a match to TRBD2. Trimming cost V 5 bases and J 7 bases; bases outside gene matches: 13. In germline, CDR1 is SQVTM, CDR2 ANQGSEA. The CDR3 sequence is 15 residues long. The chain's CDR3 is CSVSPRGAGGNEQFF. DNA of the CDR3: TGCAGCGTTAGCCCTCGGGGGGCGGGGGGTAATGAGCAGTTCTTC.

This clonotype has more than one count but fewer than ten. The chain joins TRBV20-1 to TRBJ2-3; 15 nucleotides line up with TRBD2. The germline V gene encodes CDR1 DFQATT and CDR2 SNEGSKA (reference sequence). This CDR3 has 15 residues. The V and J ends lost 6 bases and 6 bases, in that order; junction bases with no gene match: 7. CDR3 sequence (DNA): TGCAGTGCGCAACCGGGACTAGCGGGAGGCGATACGCAGTATTTT. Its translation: CSAQPGLAGGDTQYF.

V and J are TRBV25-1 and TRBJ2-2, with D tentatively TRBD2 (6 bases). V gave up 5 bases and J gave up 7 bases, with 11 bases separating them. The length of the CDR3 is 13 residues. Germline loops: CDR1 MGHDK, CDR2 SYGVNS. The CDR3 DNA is TGTGCCAGCAGTTCGGGGGACGGCGGGGAGCTGTTTTTT. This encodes CASSSGDGGELFF.

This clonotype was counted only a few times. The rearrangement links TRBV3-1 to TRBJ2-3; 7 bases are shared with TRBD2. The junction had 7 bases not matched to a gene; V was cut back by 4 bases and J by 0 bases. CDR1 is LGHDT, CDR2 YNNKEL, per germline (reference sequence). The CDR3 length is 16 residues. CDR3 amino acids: CASSLDSGYSTDTQYF. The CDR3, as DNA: TGTGCCAGCAGCCTGGATAGCGGGTATAGCACAGATACGCAGTATTTT.

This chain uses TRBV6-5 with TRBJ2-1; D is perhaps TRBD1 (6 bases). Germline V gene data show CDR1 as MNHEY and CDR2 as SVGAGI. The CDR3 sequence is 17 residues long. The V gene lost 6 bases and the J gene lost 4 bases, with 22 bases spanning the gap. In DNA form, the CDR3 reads TGTGCCAGCAGCTATACAATCGACAGGAGTATTTACAATGAGCAGTTCTTC. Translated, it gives CASSYTIDRSIYNEQFF.

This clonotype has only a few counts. The DNA for the CDR3 is TGTGCCAGCCATCGAGAGACCCAGTACTTC. Its translation: CASHRETQYF. The V gene is TRBV7-9, the J gene TRBJ2-5, with D unclear. From germline, CDR1 is SEHNR and CDR2 FQNEAQ (reference sequence). The CDR3 contains 10 residues. V dropped 8 bases and J dropped 4 bases, with 5 bases sitting between them.

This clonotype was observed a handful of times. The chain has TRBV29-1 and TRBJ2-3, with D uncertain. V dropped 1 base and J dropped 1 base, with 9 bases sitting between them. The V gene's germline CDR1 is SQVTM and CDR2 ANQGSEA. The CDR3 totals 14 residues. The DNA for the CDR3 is TGCAGCGTTGAAGGTCGACGTCGCACAGATACGCAGTATTTT. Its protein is CSVEGRRRTDTQYF.

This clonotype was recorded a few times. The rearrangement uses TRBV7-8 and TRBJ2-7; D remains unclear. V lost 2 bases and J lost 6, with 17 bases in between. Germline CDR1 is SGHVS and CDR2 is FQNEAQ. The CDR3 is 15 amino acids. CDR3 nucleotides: TGTGCCAGCAGCTTACATAGGGCAGAGCCAAGCGAGCAGTACTTC. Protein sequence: CASSLHRAEPSEQYF.

CDR3 loop: CASSLSSGGYSYNEQFF. DNA for the CDR3: TGTGCCAGCAGTTTAAGTAGTGGCGGGTACTCCTACAATGAGCAGTTCTTC. The V and J genes are TRBV28 and TRBJ2-1; TRBD2 is a possible D gene (5 bases). Germline CDR1 and CDR2: MDHEN and SYDVKM. The CDR3 contains 17 residues. Trimming took 2 bases from V and 0 from J, leaving 14 bases between them. Variable domain in full (rest from reference TRBV28 and TRBJ2-1): DVKVTQSSRYLVKRTGEKVFLECVQDMDHENMFWYRQDPGLGLRLIYFSYDVKMKEKGDIPEGYSVSREKKERFSLILESASTNQTSMYLCASSLSSGGYSYNEQFFGPGTRLTVL.

The CDR3 region is CATLGTTDTQYF. The CDR3 nucleotides read TGTGCCACTCTGGGGACGACAGATACGCAGTATTTT. The chain couples TRBV2 to TRBJ2-3; D is possibly TRBD1 or TRBD2 (5 bases each). Germline V lookup: CDR1 SNHLY, CDR2 FYNNEI. Trimming shortened V by 10 bases and J by 3 bases, and 11 bases separated the two germline ends. The CDR3 covers 12 residues. Together with reference TRBV2 and TRBJ2-3, the CDR3 gives the full variable domain: EPEVTQTPSHQVTQMGQEVILRCVPISNHLYFYWYRQILGQKVEFLVSFYNNEISEKSEIFDDQFSVERPDGSNFTLKIRSTKLEDSAMYFCATLGTTDTQYFGPGTRLTVL.

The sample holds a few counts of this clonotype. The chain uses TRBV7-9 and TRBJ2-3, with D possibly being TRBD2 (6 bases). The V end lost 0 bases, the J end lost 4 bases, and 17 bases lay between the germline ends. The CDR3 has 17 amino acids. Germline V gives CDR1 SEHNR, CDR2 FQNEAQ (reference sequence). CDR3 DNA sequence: TGTGCCAGCAGCTTAGCCCCCGGGACTGGAGGGTCAGATACGCAGTATTTT. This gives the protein CASSLAPGTGGSDTQYF.

The CDR3 coding sequence is TGTGCCAGCAGTGAAAGGCGGGGGGGTGTCACAGATACGCAGTATTTT. The encoded protein is CASSERRGGVTDTQYF. The chain couples TRBV6-1 to TRBJ2-3; the match to TRBD2 covers 9 bases. Trimming removed 2 bases from V and 2 bases from J; junction bases left unmatched: 5. The CDR3 loop spans 16 amino acids. Germline values: CDR1 MNHNS, CDR2 SASEGT.

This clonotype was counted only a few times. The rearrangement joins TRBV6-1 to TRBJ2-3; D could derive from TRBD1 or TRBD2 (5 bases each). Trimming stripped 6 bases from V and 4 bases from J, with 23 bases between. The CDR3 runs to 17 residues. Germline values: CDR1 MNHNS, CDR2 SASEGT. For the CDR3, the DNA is TGTGCCAGCAGGCCGCCTATGGGGCCACGGCGGGCAGATACGCAGTATTTT. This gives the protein CASRPPMGPRRADTQYF.

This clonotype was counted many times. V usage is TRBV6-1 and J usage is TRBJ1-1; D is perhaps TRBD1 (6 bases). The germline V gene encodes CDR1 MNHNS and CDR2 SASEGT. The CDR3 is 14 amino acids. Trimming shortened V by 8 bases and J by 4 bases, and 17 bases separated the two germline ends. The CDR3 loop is CASHITQGLTEAFF. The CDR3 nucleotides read TGTGCCAGCCATATAACCCAGGGGCTCACTGAAGCTTTCTTT.

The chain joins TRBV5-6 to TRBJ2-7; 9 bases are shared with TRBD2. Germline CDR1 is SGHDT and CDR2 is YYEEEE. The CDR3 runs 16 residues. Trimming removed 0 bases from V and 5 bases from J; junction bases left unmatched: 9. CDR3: CASSLGRGGLYDEQYV. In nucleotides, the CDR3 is TGTGCCAGCAGCTTGGGGCGGGGGGGTCTTTACGACGAGCAGTACGTC.

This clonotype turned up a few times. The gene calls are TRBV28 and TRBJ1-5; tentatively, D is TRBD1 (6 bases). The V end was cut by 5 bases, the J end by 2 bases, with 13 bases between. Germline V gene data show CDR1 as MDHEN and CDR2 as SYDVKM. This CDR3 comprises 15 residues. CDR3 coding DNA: TGTGCCAGCAGTAAACAGGGTGAGGGCAATCAGCCCCAGCATTTT. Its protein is CASSKQGEGNQPQHF.

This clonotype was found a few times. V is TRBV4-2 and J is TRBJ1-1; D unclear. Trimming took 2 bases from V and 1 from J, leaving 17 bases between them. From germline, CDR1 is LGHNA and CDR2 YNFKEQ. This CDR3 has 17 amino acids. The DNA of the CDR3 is TGTGCCAGCAGCCAATACCTCCTGGGAGGAGAGAACACTGAAGCTTTCTTT. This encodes CASSQYLLGGENTEAFF.

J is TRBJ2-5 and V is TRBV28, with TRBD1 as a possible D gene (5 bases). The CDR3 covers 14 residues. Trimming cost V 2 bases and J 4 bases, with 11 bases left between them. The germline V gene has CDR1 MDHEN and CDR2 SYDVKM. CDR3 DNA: TGTGCCAGCAGTTTAAGTGGACACCCAGAGACCCAGTACTTC. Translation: CASSLSGHPETQYF. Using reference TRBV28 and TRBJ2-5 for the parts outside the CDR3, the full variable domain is DVKVTQSSRYLVKRTGEKVFLECVQDMDHENMFWYRQDPGLGLRLIYFSYDVKMKEKGDIPEGYSVSREKKERFSLILESASTNQTSMYLCASSLSGHPETQYFGPGTRLLVL.

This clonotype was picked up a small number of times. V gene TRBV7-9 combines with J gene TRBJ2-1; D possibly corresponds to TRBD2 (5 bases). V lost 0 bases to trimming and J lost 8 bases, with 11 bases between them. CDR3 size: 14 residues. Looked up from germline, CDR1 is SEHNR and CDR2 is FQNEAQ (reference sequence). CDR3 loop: CASSLAQRTYEQFF. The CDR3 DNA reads TGTGCCAGCAGCTTAGCTCAAAGGACTTATGAGCAGTTCTTC.

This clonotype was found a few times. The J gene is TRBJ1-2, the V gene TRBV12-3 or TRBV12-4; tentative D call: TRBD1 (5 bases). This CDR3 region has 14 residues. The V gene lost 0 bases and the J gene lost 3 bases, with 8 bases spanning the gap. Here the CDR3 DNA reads TGTGCCAGCAGTTTAGCCAGGGTGGACTATGGCTACACCTTC. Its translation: CASSLARVDYGYTF.

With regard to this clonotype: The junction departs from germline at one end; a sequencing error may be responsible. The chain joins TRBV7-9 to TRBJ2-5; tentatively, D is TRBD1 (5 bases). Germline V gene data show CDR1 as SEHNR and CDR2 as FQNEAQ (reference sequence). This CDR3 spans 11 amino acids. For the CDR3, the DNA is TGTGCCAGCAGCTTAGCGGCAGGGCCACGGTTC. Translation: CASSLAAGPRF.

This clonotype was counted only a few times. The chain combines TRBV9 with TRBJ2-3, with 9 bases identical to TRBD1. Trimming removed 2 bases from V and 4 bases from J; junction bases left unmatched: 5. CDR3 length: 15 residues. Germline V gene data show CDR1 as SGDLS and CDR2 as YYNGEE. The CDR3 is CASSVSQGAADTQYF. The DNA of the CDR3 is TGTGCCAGCAGCGTCTCACAGGGGGCTGCAGATACGCAGTATTTT.

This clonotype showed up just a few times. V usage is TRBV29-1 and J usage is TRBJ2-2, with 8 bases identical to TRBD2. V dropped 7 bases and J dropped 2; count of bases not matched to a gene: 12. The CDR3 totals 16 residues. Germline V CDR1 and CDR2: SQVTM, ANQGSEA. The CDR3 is CSEGTRLAGNTGELFF. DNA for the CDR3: TGCAGCGAGGGTACGCGGCTAGCGGGTAACACCGGGGAGCTGTTTTTT.

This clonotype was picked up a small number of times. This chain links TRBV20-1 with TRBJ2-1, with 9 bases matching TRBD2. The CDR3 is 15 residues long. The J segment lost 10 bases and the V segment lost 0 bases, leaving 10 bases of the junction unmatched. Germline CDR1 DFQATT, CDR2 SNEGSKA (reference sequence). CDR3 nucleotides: TGCAGTGCTAGAGATCCACTAGCGGGCCCTCGGGAGCAGTTCTTC. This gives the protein CSARDPLAGPREQFF.

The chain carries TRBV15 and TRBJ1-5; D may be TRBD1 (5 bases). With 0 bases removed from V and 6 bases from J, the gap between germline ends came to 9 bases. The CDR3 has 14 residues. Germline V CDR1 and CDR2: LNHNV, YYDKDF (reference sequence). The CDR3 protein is CATSRDFGGQPQHF. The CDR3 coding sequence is TGTGCCACCAGCAGAGATTTCGGGGGTCAGCCCCAGCATTTT.

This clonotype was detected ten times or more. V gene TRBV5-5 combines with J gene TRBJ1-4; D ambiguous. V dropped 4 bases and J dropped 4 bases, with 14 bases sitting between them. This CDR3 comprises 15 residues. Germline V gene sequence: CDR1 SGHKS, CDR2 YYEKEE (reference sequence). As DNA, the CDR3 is TGTGCCAGCAGCCGATGGGAGGGCCATAATGAAAAACTGTTTTTT. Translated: CASSRWEGHNEKLFF. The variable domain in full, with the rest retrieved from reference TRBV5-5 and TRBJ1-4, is DAGVTQSPTHLIKTRGQQVTLRCSPISGHKSVSWYQQVLGQGPQFIFQYYEKEERGRGNFPDRFSARQFPNYSSELNVNALLLGDSALYLCASSRWEGHNEKLFFGSGTQLSVL.

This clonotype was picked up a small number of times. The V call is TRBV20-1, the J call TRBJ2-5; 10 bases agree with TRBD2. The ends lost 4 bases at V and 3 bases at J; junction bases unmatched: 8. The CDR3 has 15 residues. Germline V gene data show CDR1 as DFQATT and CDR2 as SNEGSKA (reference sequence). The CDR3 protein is CSATVSGGPKETQYF. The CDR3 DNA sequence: TGCAGTGCTACCGTTAGCGGGGGGCCGAAAGAGACCCAGTACTTC.

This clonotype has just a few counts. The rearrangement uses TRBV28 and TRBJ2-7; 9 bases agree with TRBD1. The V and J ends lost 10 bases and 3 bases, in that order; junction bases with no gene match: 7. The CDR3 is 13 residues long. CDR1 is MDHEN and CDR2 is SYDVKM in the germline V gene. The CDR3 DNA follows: TGTGCCACTAACGGACAGGGGTTCTACGAGCAGTACTTC. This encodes CATNGQGFYEQYF.